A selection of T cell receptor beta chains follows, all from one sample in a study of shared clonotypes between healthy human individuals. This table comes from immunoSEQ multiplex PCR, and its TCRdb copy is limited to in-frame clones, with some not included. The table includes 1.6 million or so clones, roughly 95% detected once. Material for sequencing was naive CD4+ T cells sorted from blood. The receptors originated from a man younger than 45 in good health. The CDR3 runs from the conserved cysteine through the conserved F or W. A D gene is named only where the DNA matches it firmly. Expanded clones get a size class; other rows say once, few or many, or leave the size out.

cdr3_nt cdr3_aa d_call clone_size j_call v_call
TGTGCCAGCAGCGTAGAGGGTGTAGTGCAGTATTTT CASSVEGVVQYF NA NA TRBJ2-3 TRBV9
TGTGCCAGCTCCAAGAGCTCTGGGGCCAACGTCCTGACTTTC CASSKSSGANVLTF NA once TRBJ2-6 TRBV18
TGTGCCAGCAGTCTAACCTACAATGAGCAGTTCTTC CASSLTYNEQFF NA NA TRBJ2-1 TRBV6-1
TGTGCCAGCAGCTTGATAAGCGGAGGGGGCGAGCAGTACTTC CASSLISGGGEQYF NA NA TRBJ2-7 TRBV5-4
TGTGCCAGCAGCCGACAGGGGGAGGGTGAGCAGTTCTTC CASSRQGEGEQFF TRBD1 NA TRBJ2-1 TRBV5-4
TGCAGTGCTAGGACCAGATATGGCTACACCTTC CSARTRYGYTF NA NA TRBJ1-2 TRBV20-1
TGTGCCAGCACCCGCCGCCAGGGGGTAAACAATGAGCAGTTCTTC CASTRRQGVNNEQFF TRBD1 NA TRBJ2-1 TRBV6-1
TGTGCCAGCAGTATCGGGAAAAACATTCAGTACTTC CASSIGKNIQYF NA NA TRBJ2-4 TRBV2
TGTGCCTGGAGCACGCTGGCCGATCAGCCCCAGCATTTT CAWSTLADQPQHF NA NA TRBJ1-5 TRBV30
TGTGCCAGCAGTGAAGGTGGTAATAATGAAAAACTGTTTTTT CASSEGGNNEKLFF NA NA TRBJ1-4 TRBV2
TGTGCCTGGCATTATTACACTGAAGCTTTCTTT CAWHYYTEAFF NA NA TRBJ1-1 TRBV30
TGTGCCAGCACCGGACGGGAGGCAGGCGCCGGGGAGCTGTTTTTT CASTGREAGAGELFF TRBD2 NA TRBJ2-2 TRBV11-2
TGTGCCAGCAGCCAACAAAGGACGGCCACCTACGAGCAGTACTTC CASSQQRTATYEQYF NA NA TRBJ2-7 TRBV4-2
TGTGCCAGCAGCCAAGGGGTGGACAGGTTATTCAGCTCTGGAAACACCATATATTTT CASSQGVDRLFSSGNTIYF TRBD1 once TRBJ1-3 TRBV4-2
TGTGCCAGCAGCCAAGATGTCAGCTACGAGCAGTACTTC CASSQDVSYEQYF NA NA TRBJ2-7 TRBV14
TGTGCCAGCTACGGGCTCGGGGTCTCCTACGAGCAGTACTTC CASYGLGVSYEQYF NA NA TRBJ2-7 TRBV6-6
TGTGCCGGGGCGGCGGGGAATCAGCCCCAGCATTTT CAGAAGNQPQHF NA NA TRBJ1-5 TRBV6-1
TGTGCCAGCAGCCCTACCTGGTGGGGCTCCGAGCAGTACTTC CASSPTWWGSEQYF NA once TRBJ2-7 TRBV11-2
TGTGCCAGCAGCCCCATACTAGCAGCCTCCTACAATGAGCAGTTCTTC CASSPILAASYNEQFF NA once TRBJ2-1 TRBV7-8
TGTGCCAGCAGCCCACCCAGGGTCCCTAACTATGGCTACACCTTC CASSPPRVPNYGYTF NA NA TRBJ1-2 TRBV7-9
TGTGCTAGCAGCCAAGTTAGTGGGAGGGCGGTAGGGGAGCAGTTCTTC CASSQVSGRAVGEQFF TRBD2 NA TRBJ2-1 TRBV7-7
TGTGCCAGCAGCTTTGCCAGGGCCAAGATCCCTTGGGACGAGCAGTACTTC CASSFARAKIPWDEQYF NA NA TRBJ2-7 TRBV7-2